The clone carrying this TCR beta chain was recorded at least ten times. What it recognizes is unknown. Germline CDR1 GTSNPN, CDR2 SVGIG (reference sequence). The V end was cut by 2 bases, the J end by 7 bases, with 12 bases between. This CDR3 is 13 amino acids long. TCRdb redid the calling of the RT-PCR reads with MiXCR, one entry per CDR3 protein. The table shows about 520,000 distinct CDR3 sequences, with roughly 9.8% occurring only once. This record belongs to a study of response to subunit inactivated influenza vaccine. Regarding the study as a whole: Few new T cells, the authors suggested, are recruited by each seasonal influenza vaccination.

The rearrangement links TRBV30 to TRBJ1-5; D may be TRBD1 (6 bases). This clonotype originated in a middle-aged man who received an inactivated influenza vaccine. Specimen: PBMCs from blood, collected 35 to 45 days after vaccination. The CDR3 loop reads CAWSLQGNQPQHF. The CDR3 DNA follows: TGTGCCTGGAGTTTACAGGGTAACCAGCCCCAGCATTTT.